A selection of T cell receptor beta chains follows, all from one sample in a study of blood T cell repertoires in COVID-19. The protocol was immunoSEQ multiplex PCR, while the TCRdb copy is restricted to in-frame clones and leaves out a portion. The profile covers about 200,000 clones, with approximately 86% appearing a single time and 10% taken by the ten largest. Sequenced: peripheral blood. The origin of the receptors is a woman aged 50 to 65 with COVID-19, enrolled during active disease. Both conserved end residues are part of each CDR3. The order of the fields is clone size, V gene, D gene, J gene, CDR3 protein, CDR3 DNA. D genes are given only for firm matches. Expanded clones get a size class; other rows say once, few or many, or leave the size out.

NA	TRBV7-2	NA	TRBJ1-4	CASWGGGVEKLFF	TGTGCCAGCTGGGGGGGAGGGGTTGAAAAACTGTTTTTT
NA	TRBV4-1	TRBD2	TRBJ2-1	CASSQSASGIYNEQFF	TGCGCCAGCAGCCAATCGGCTAGCGGGATCTACAATGAGCAGTTCTTC
NA	TRBV2	NA	TRBJ2-2	CASKGDKWGTGELFF	TGTGCCAGCAAGGGGGATAAGTGGGGAACCGGGGAGCTGTTTTTT
NA	TRBV9	TRBD1	TRBJ2-7	CASSVQTGSREYF	TGTGCCAGCAGCGTCCAGACAGGGTCCAGGGAGTACTTC
NA	TRBV2	NA	TRBJ2-1	CASSEEGAGTNEQFF	TGTGCCAGCAGTGAAGAAGGGGCGGGGACGAATGAGCAGTTCTTC
NA	TRBV30	TRBD1	TRBJ1-5	CAWSVRGRQPQHF	TGTGCCTGGAGTGTCAGGGGGCGTCAGCCCCAGCATTTT
NA	TRBV6-5	NA	TRBJ1-5	CASSLGTGTNQPQHF	TGTGCCAGCAGTTTGGGAACAGGGACCAATCAGCCCCAGCATTTT
NA	TRBV5-6	NA	TRBJ1-2	CASSSYRGYGYTF	TGTGCCAGCAGCTCCTATCGGGGCTATGGCTACACCTTC
NA	TRBV18	NA	TRBJ1-1	CASSLTRGEAFF	TGTGCCAGCTCACTTACGCGGGGTGAAGCTTTCTTT
NA	TRBV3-1/TRBV3-2	NA	TRBJ1-2	CASTAANLYGYTF	TGTGCCAGCACCGCCGCTAACCTTTATGGCTACACCTTC
NA	TRBV19	NA	TRBJ1-4	CASRMGAAREKLFF	TGTGCCAGCAGGATGGGGGCGGCGCGAGAAAAACTGTTTTTT
NA	TRBV12-5	TRBD1	TRBJ1-2	CASGLGQGNGYTF	TGTGCTAGTGGTTTAGGACAGGGAAATGGCTACACCTTC
NA	TRBV11-3	NA	TRBJ2-7	CASSLTLDNAYEQYF	TGTGCCAGCAGCCTTACGTTGGACAACGCCTACGAGCAGTACTTC
once	TRBV21-1	NA	TRBJ2-2	CASRRQGDTGELFF	TGTGCCAGCAGAAGGCAGGGCGACACCGGGGAGCTGTTTTTT
few	TRBV5-1	NA	TRBJ2-1	CASSLAQSPLSSYNEQFF	TGCGCCAGCAGCTTGGCACAGTCACCTCTTAGCTCCTACAATGAGCAGTTCTTC
once	TRBV19	NA	TRBJ2-1	CASSLRTYNEQFF	TGTGCCAGTAGTCTCCGTACTTACAATGAGCAGTTCTTC
NA	TRBV7-2	NA	TRBJ2-7	CASSIIRGTYEQYF	TGTGCCAGCAGCATAATCAGGGGCACCTACGAGCAGTACTTC
NA	TRBV6-5	TRBD2	TRBJ2-5	CASSSSGGLQETQYF	TGTGCCAGCAGTTCCAGCGGGGGTCTCCAAGAGACCCAGTACTTC
NA	TRBV6-6	TRBD1	TRBJ1-4	CASKGTGRDEKLFF	TGTGCCAGCAAGGGGACAGGGAGAGATGAAAAACTGTTTTTT
few	TRBV4-1	TRBD2	TRBJ2-7	CASSRIFPGLAGVAPYEQYF	TGCGCCAGCAGCCGGATCTTTCCGGGACTAGCGGGGGTAGCACCCTACGAGCAGTACTTC
NA	TRBV5-8	TRBD2	TRBJ2-4	CASHTFGGAKNIQYF	TGTGCCAGCCACACGTTCGGGGGGGCCAAAAACATTCAGTACTTC
NA	TRBV28	TRBD1	TRBJ1-4	CASSPTGEVRNEKLFF	TGTGCCAGCAGTCCGACAGGGGAGGTGAGAAATGAAAAACTGTTTTTT
NA	TRBV10-3	TRBD1	TRBJ1-2	CAISSGTGGYGYTF	TGTGCCATCAGTTCTGGGACAGGGGGCTATGGCTACACCTTC
many	TRBV7-3	NA	TRBJ2-4	CASSPTEGMAIQYF	TGTGCCAGCAGCCCGACGGAGGGAATGGCCATTCAGTACTTC
once	TRBV19	TRBD1	TRBJ2-7	CASSTKTGGSYEQYF	TGTGCCAGTAGCACCAAGACAGGGGGATCCTACGAGCAGTACTTC
NA	TRBV21-1	NA	TRBJ2-3	CASRTRGQGLDTQYF	TGTGCCAGCAGGACAAGGGGACAAGGTTTAGATACGCAGTATTTT
NA	TRBV7-9	NA	TRBJ2-7	CASSLDSGHISYEQYF	TGTGCCAGCAGCTTAGATTCGGGACACATCTCCTACGAGCAGTACTTC
NA	TRBV24-1	NA	TRBJ2-2	CATSETRGLSGELFF	TGTGCCACCAGTGAGACCCGGGGTCTTTCCGGGGAGCTGTTTTTT
NA	TRBV27	NA	TRBJ1-2	CASSRQGSLNYGYTF	TGTGCCAGCAGCAGGCAGGGGTCTCTCAACTATGGCTACACCTTC
NA	TRBV6-1	NA	TRBJ2-1	CASSEAWGEQFF	TGTGCCAGCAGTGAAGCCTGGGGCGAGCAGTTCTTC
NA	TRBV15	TRBD1	TRBJ1-2	CATSPGRQGSNYGYTF	TGTGCCACCAGCCCCGGTCGACAGGGCTCTAACTATGGCTACACCTTC
NA	TRBV7-9	NA	TRBJ1-4	CASSLAMGQNEKLFF	TGTGCCAGCAGCTTAGCGATGGGGCAAAATGAAAAACTGTTTTTT
NA	TRBV5-1	NA	TRBJ1-2	CASSLRSPRGGYTF	TGCGCCAGCAGCTTGAGATCCCCCAGAGGTGGCTACACCTTC
few	TRBV5-5	TRBD1	TRBJ1-1	CASSLGIGQGYEAFF	TGTGCCAGCAGCTTGGGGATAGGACAGGGATACGAAGCTTTCTTT
NA	TRBV6-5	NA	TRBJ1-1	CASGLNTEAFF	TGTGCCAGCGGACTAAACACTGAAGCTTTCTTT
few	TRBV28	TRBD1	TRBJ1-4	CASSFAGGRKKLFF	TGTGCCAGCAGTTTCGCAGGGGGAAGGAAAAAACTGTTTTTT
NA	TRBV19	NA	TRBJ1-5	CASSIQGLGQPQHF	TGTGCCAGTAGTATACAGGGTCTCGGTCAGCCCCAGCATTTT
NA	TRBV10-3	NA	TRBJ1-2	CAIPLTGGGSVYGYTF	TGTGCCATCCCTCTCACGGGGGGCGGTAGTGTCTATGGCTACACCTTC
once	TRBV6-5	TRBD1	TRBJ2-1	CASARGLYNEQFF	TGTGCCAGCGCCAGGGGGCTATACAATGAGCAGTTCTTC
few	TRBV3-1/TRBV3-2	TRBD1	TRBJ1-4	CASSQESYRGQSEKLFF	TGTGCCAGCAGCCAAGAGAGCTACAGGGGGCAGAGTGAAAAACTGTTTTTT
NA	TRBV29-1	NA	TRBJ1-1	CSVTNRNTEAFF	TGCAGCGTTACTAATAGGAACACTGAAGCTTTCTTT
NA	TRBV27	NA	TRBJ2-7	CASSFYHATYEQYF	TGTGCCAGCAGTTTCTATCACGCCACCTACGAGCAGTACTTC
NA	TRBV6-5	TRBD1	TRBJ1-1	CASSPGQALNTEAFF	TGTGCCAGCAGTCCCGGACAGGCGCTAAACACTGAAGCTTTCTTT
NA	TRBV7-9	NA	TRBJ2-5	CASTSLGGYETQYF	TGTGCCAGCACCTCCCTTGGAGGGTACGAGACCCAGTACTTC